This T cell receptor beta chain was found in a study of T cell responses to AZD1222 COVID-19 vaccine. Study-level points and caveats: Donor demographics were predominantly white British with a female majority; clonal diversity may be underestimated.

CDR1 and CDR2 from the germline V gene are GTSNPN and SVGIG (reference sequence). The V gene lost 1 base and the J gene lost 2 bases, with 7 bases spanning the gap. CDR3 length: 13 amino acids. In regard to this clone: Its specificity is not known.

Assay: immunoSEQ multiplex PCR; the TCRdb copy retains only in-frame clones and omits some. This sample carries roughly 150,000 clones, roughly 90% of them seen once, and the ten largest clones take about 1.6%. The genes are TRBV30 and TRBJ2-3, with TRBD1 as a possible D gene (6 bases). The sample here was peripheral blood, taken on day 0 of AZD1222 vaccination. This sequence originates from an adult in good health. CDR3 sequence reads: CAWSGGHTDTQYF. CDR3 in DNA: TGTGCCTGGAGTGGGGGGCACACAGATACGCAGTATTTT.